This T cell receptor (beta chain) was captured by sequencing in a study of blood T cell repertoires in COVID-19. Whole-study context: The United States, Italy and Spain supplied acute and convalescent COVID-19 samples. Nucleic acid was either cDNA or gDNA, and it came from T cells, B-cell-depleted T cells, or PBMCs.

This CDR3 region has 15 residues. Germline CDR1 is SGHRS and CDR2 is YFSETQ. Trimming cost V 4 bases and J 3 bases; bases outside gene matches: 6. As originally analysed: Estimation of nucleated cell counts relied on the amplification of reference gene primers. Sequencing was performed with immunoSEQ multiplex PCR; in TCRdb, only in-frame clones are kept and a portion is missing. V and J calls and clone size are copied from that table; D and trimming were computed from the DNA. The table has about 98,000 clones, about 89% seen once. Material for sequencing was peripheral blood. This TCR was sampled from a man aged 45-60 years with acute or convalescent COVID-19. J is TRBJ2-1 and V is TRBV5-1; TRBD1 matches 8 bases. The CDR3 DNA reads TGCGCCAGCAGCGTGACAGGGGCTGGCTACAATGAGCAGTTCTTC. Translating gives CASSVTGAGYNEQFF.